By sample fraction, the clone carrying this T cell receptor (beta chain) is medium-sized. Antigen specificity is unknown. The same CDR3 arises from other DNA sequences in this sample as well. Using immunoSEQ multiplex PCR, the repertoire was profiled, and TCRdb retains in-frame clones only, with some absent. The sample carries around 77,000 clones, roughly 89% recorded once. This CDR3 spans 14 amino acids. V dropped 3 bases and J dropped 10 bases, with 13 bases sitting between them. Germline-derived CDR1 and CDR2 are SNHLY and FYNNEI. The data are from a study of OX40 agonist ivuxolimab in advanced cancers. Study information: Recorded diagnoses for dose-escalation patients were hepatocellular carcinoma, melanoma, renal cell or head and neck cancer. Of the patients, three showed partial responses, one with hepatocellular carcinoma and two with cutaneous melanoma. Study-wide findings and caveats: The study found that CD8+ T cells averaged more expanded clones than CD4+.

This sequence was found in an adult with an advanced solid tumor such as melanoma, head and neck, liver or kidney cancer. Material: CD4+ or CD8+ T cells sorted from blood, obtained in a trial of the OX40 agonist ivuxolimab. The chain is built from TRBV2 and TRBJ1-6; unclear D gene. CDR3 in amino acids: CASSETETESPLHF. Here the CDR3 DNA reads TGTGCCAGCAGTGAGACGGAGACTGAATCACCCCTCCACTTT.